This is a list of T cell receptor beta chains from one sample in a study of T-cell memory formation after mild COVID-19. Each CDR3 protein gets one entry after TCRdb re-called the 5' RACE reads with MiXCR. This sample yields approximately 350,000 distinct CDR3 sequences, of which approximately 15% are seen a single time; less than 25% belongs to the top ten. The specimen sequenced was PBMCs or a T cell subset sorted from them (not recorded which). The source of these receptors is a man aged 18 to 29 who had mild COVID-19 (a few samples of this study predate the infection). Cell type and time point are not known. CDR3s include the opening cysteine and the closing phenylalanine or tryptophan. A D gene is named only where the DNA matches it firmly. The size entry is marked missing in some rows and otherwise reads once, few, many or a size class.

few	NA	TRBJ1-1	16	TRBV21-1	CASSPQPGQKYTEAFF	TGTGCCAGCAGCCCGCAACCGGGACAGAAATACACTGAAGCTTTCTTT
few	NA	TRBJ2-5	12	TRBV24-1	CATSDSGETQYF	TGTGCCACCAGTGACTCGGGAGAGACCCAGTACTTC
many	NA	TRBJ2-2	11	TRBV24-1	CATRRTGELFF	TGTGCCACCAGGCGCACCGGGGAGCTGTTTTTT
few	TRBD2	TRBJ2-4	16	TRBV18	CASSPTTGGVKNIQYF	TGTGCCAGCTCACCAACGACGGGGGGAGTCAAAAACATTCAGTACTTC
NA	TRBD2	TRBJ2-1	13	TRBV7-9	CASSYGGADEQFF	TGTGCCAGCAGCTACGGGGGGGCCGATGAGCAGTTCTTC
NA	TRBD1	TRBJ2-6	18	TRBV27	CASSLPDRAVSGANVLTF	TGTGCCAGCAGTTTACCCGACAGGGCGGTCTCTGGGGCCAACGTCCTGACTTTC
few	NA	TRBJ2-7	13	TRBV6-2/TRBV6-3	CASSYGLTYEQYF	TGTGCCAGCAGTTACGGGCTTACCTACGAGCAGTACTTC
NA	NA	TRBJ1-2	15	TRBV18	CASSPPLAGNYGYTF	TGTGCCAGCTCACCACCGCTGGCAGGGAATTATGGCTACACCTTC
NA	NA	TRBJ2-2	16	TRBV7-2	CASSLGHRVPPGELFF	TGTGCCAGCAGCTTAGGCCACAGGGTGCCCCCCGGGGAGCTGTTTTTT
NA	TRBD2	TRBJ2-3	16	TRBV5-1	CASSPRGAGTTDTQYF	TGCGCCAGCAGCCCTAGGGGAGCGGGGACCACAGATACGCAGTATTTT
few	TRBD2	TRBJ2-1	11	TRBV6-5	CASSGAREEFF	TGTGCCAGCAGTGGCGCGCGGGAGGAGTTCTTC
few	NA	TRBJ1-1	14	TRBV15	CATSSLDRRTEAFF	TGTGCCACCAGCAGTCTAGACAGGAGGACTGAAGCTTTCTTT
NA	TRBD2	TRBJ2-1	17	TRBV4-1	CASSHQGRGGADNEQFF	TGCGCCAGCAGCCATCAGGGGCGGGGGGGCGCGGACAATGAGCAGTTCTTC
NA	NA	TRBJ2-5	13	TRBV7-9	CARIRTAQETQYF	TGTGCCAGGATACGGACGGCCCAAGAGACCCAGTACTTC
NA	TRBD2	TRBJ2-1	15	TRBV11-2	CASSLVAGGFNEQFF	TGTGCCAGCAGCTTGGTAGCGGGGGGGTTCAATGAGCAGTTCTTC
NA	NA	TRBJ1-1	15	TRBV5-1	CASSLAIAANTEAFF	TGCGCCAGCAGCTTGGCGATAGCAGCGAACACTGAAGCTTTCTTT
NA	NA	TRBJ2-3	16	TRBV15	CATSREWGATADTQYF	TGTGCCACCAGCAGAGAGTGGGGCGCCACGGCAGATACGCAGTATTTT
many	NA	TRBJ2-7	15	TRBV6-2/TRBV6-3	CASSPTPGGLYEQYF	TGTGCCAGCAGTCCAACCCCCGGGGGCCTCTACGAGCAGTACTTC
NA	NA	TRBJ2-7	15	TRBV20-1	CSAREWKLGSYEQYF	TGCAGTGCTAGAGAATGGAAGCTAGGCTCCTACGAGCAGTACTTC
few	NA	TRBJ1-1	13	TRBV7-2	CASSLAQIPGAFF	TGTGCCAGCAGCTTGGCCCAGATACCCGGAGCTTTCTTT
NA	TRBD2	TRBJ2-1	15	TRBV5-1	CASSPGTRVTNEQFF	TGCGCCAGCAGCCCGGGGACTAGAGTAACCAATGAGCAGTTCTTC
NA	NA	TRBJ2-2	15	TRBV12-3/TRBV12-4	CASIVLGQNTGELFF	TGTGCCAGCATCGTCTTGGGGCAGAACACCGGGGAGCTGTTTTTT
NA	TRBD2	TRBJ2-3	16	TRBV3-1	CASSQAGGMITDTQYF	TGTGCCAGCAGCCAGGCGGGGGGCATGATCACAGATACGCAGTATTTT
few	TRBD2	TRBJ2-1	11	TRBV12-3/TRBV12-4	CGTGGYNEQFF	TGTGGCACGGGGGGATACAATGAGCAGTTCTTC
NA	NA	TRBJ2-5	16	TRBV7-9	CASSPPGPELGETQYF	TGTGCCAGCAGCCCTCCGGGCCCCGAGTTGGGAGAGACCCAGTACTTC
many	NA	TRBJ2-1	13	TRBV10-3	CAISEGTYNEQFF	TGTGCCATCAGTGAAGGGACTTACAATGAGCAGTTCTTC
few	NA	TRBJ2-3	13	TRBV19	CASLPPGKDTQYF	TGTGCCAGCCTTCCCCCAGGCAAAGATACGCAGTATTTT
few	TRBD2	TRBJ2-7	15	TRBV10-2	CASSEYERGPYEQYF	TGCGCCAGCAGTGAGTACGAGCGGGGCCCCTACGAGCAGTACTTC
few	NA	TRBJ1-1	15	TRBV19	CASSRIHDRNTEAFF	TGTGCCAGTAGTAGAATCCATGACAGAAACACTGAAGCTTTCTTT
NA	NA	TRBJ2-2	14	TRBV5-1	CASSLRRETGELFF	TGCGCCAGCAGCTTGCGTAGGGAAACCGGGGAGCTGTTTTTT
NA	NA	TRBJ2-1	16	TRBV7-3	CASSLRGPLDYNEQFF	TGTGCCAGCAGCTTAAGAGGTCCGTTGGACTACAATGAGCAGTTCTTC
many	TRBD2	TRBJ2-7	16	TRBV3-1	CASSQLAGPYPYEQYF	TGTGCCAGCAGCCAACTAGCGGGGCCATATCCCTACGAGCAGTACTTC
NA	NA	TRBJ1-2	14	TRBV7-8	CASSLRGFGYGYTF	TGTGCCAGCAGCTTGCGGGGTTTTGGCTATGGCTACACCTTC
NA	NA	TRBJ1-5	12	TRBV20-1	CSASDGDQPQHF	TGCAGTGCTAGTGATGGGGATCAGCCCCAGCATTTT
few	NA	TRBJ2-2	16	TRBV7-8	CASSLAWRGGPGELFF	TGTGCCAGCAGCTTAGCGTGGCGGGGTGGGCCCGGGGAGCTGTTTTTT
NA	TRBD2	TRBJ2-5	16	TRBV5-4	CASSFPLAGSQETQYF	TGTGCCAGCAGCTTTCCCTTAGCGGGGAGCCAAGAGACCCAGTACTTC
NA	NA	TRBJ2-1	14	TRBV5-1	CASSLVGGAGEQFF	TGCGCCAGCAGCTTGGTAGGGGGGGCCGGTGAGCAGTTCTTC
NA	NA	TRBJ2-3	15	TRBV15	CATSRRLGSTDTQYF	TGTGCCACCAGCAGACGACTAGGATCCACAGATACGCAGTATTTT
few	TRBD1	TRBJ1-2	14	TRBV12-3/TRBV12-4	CASSPPWTGYGYTF	TGTGCCAGCAGTCCCCCATGGACAGGCTATGGCTACACCTTC
NA	NA	TRBJ2-3	15	TRBV20-1	CSARGPAGSEDTQYF	TGCAGTGCTAGGGGGCCTGCCGGGTCAGAAGATACGCAGTATTTT
few	TRBD1	TRBJ2-7	15	TRBV18	CASSHPGQGFYEQYF	TGTGCCAGCTCACACCCGGGACAGGGATTCTACGAGCAGTACTTC